This T cell receptor (beta chain) was found in a study of T cell responses to AZD1222 COVID-19 vaccine. Profiling relied on immunoSEQ multiplex PCR, and the TCRdb table lists in-frame clones only, not all of them. This sample has 120,000 to 150,000 clones; more than 70% occur once, and the top ten carry approximately 1.8%. Analyses pooled second doses at about 4 or about 12 weeks. V was clipped by 2 bases and J by 0 bases, with 7 bases between them. The CDR3 length is 15 residues. Germline CDR1 is MNHEY and CDR2 is SVGAGI. The source was peripheral blood, collected 28 days after the second AZD1222 dose. The sequence was obtained from an adult who received the AZD1222 COVID-19 vaccine. This chain uses TRBV6-5 with TRBJ1-4; D is uncertain. In DNA form, the CDR3 reads TGTGCCAGCAGTTACGCGGTTGCAACTAATGAAAAACTGTTTTTT. Protein: CASSYAVATNEKLFF.